These 10 T cell receptor beta chains were sequenced from one sample in a study of blood T cell repertoires in COVID-19. Clones were read by immunoSEQ multiplex PCR, and TCRdb kept only the in-frame ones, dropping some. The data contain about 270,000 clones, 91% of them singletons. Input material: peripheral blood. These receptors originate from a young adult with COVID-19, enrolled during active disease.

This clone was counted once. The rearrangement links TRBV7-9 to TRBJ2-3; TRBD1 aligns across 8 bases. The V segment lost 5 bases and the J segment 2 bases; nucleotides outside the gene matches: 6. The CDR3 has 15 residues. Germline V lookup: CDR1 SEHNR, CDR2 FQNEAQ (reference sequence). CDR3 nucleotide sequence: TGTGCCAGCAGCCAGGGACAGGTCCCCACAGATACGCAGTATTTT. This gives the protein CASSQGQVPTDTQYF.

The chain is built from TRBV29-1 and TRBJ2-5, with TRBD2 identical over 8 bases. Germline CDR1 SQVTM, CDR2 ANQGSEA. This CDR3 is 12 amino acids long. The V and J ends lost 6 bases and 5 bases, in that order; junction bases with no gene match: 5. The CDR3 nucleotides are TGCAGCGTCGCACCGGGAGGGGAGACCCAGTACTTC. Protein: CSVAPGGETQYF.

V is TRBV7-8 and J is TRBJ2-3; possibly TRBD2 for D (6 bases). Germline CDR1 is SGHVS and CDR2 is FQNEAQ. The CDR3 has 16 amino acids. V dropped 4 bases and J dropped 0 bases, with 14 bases sitting between them. The CDR3 loop is CASSSPSDYSTDTQYF. CDR3 nucleotide sequence: TGTGCCAGCAGCTCCCCTAGCGACTATAGCACAGATACGCAGTATTTT.

The chain carries TRBV5-4 and TRBJ2-2, with D perhaps TRBD2 (5 bases). The CDR3 loop spans 15 amino acids. Germline CDR1 and CDR2: SGHNT and YYREEE (reference sequence). Trimming took 3 bases from V and 0 from J, leaving 9 bases between them. This CDR3 is CASSSAETNTGELFF. CDR3 nucleotides: TGTGCCAGCAGCTCAGCGGAAACGAACACCGGGGAGCTGTTTTTT.

The rearrangement uses TRBV24-1 and TRBJ1-2; D is perhaps TRBD1 (5 bases). This CDR3 comprises 12 residues. Germline-derived CDR1 and CDR2 are KGHDR and SFDVKD. The V end lost 4 bases, the J end lost 4 bases, and 6 bases lay between the germline ends. The CDR3 DNA reads TGTGCCACCAGTGACACAGGCTATGGCTACACCTTC. Amino acid sequence: CATSDTGYGYTF.

The chain uses TRBV28 and TRBJ2-7; TRBD2 matches 9 bases. V gave up 1 base and J gave up 2 bases; unmatched junction bases: 9. There are 17 residues in the CDR3. The germline V gene has CDR1 MDHEN and CDR2 SYDVKM. Here the CDR3 DNA reads TGTGCCAGCAGTTTATTGGGGGCGCGGGGGGGCCCCTACGAGCAGTACTTC. This codes for CASSLLGARGGPYEQYF.

This chain links TRBV27 with TRBJ2-7, with 10 bases fitting TRBD2. CDR3 size: 16 residues. The V gene's germline CDR1 is MNHEY and CDR2 SMNVEV (reference sequence). Losses at the gene ends were 5 bases for V and 4 bases for J; bases not matched to a gene: 11. CDR3: CASSRKLAGKNYEQYF. CDR3 sequence (DNA): TGTGCCAGCAGTAGGAAACTAGCGGGAAAAAATTACGAGCAGTACTTC.

The chain employs TRBV29-1 and TRBJ2-1, with D perhaps matching TRBD2 (5 bases). Germline assignment: CDR1 SQVTM and CDR2 ANQGSEA. The CDR3 sequence is 10 residues long. The V gene lost 3 bases and the J gene lost 13 bases, with 10 bases spanning the gap. CDR3 in DNA: TGCAGCGTTGATAGAGGGAGTCAGTTCTTC. This encodes CSVDRGSQFF.

The chain joins TRBV15 to TRBJ1-2; 7 bases line up with TRBD1. The CDR3 is 14 residues long. The V gene's germline CDR1 is LNHNV and CDR2 YYDKDF (reference sequence). J was trimmed by 8 bases and V by 0 bases; bases with no gene match: 6. The CDR3 spells CATSRESGGNGYTF. CDR3 sequence (DNA): TGTGCCACCAGCAGAGAATCAGGGGGGAACGGCTACACCTTC.

The chain uses TRBV27 and TRBJ1-2, with a weak D call TRBD1 (6 bases). The CDR3 sequence is 11 residues long. Germline-derived CDR1 and CDR2 are MNHEY and SMNVEV (reference sequence). Trimming took off 6 bases at V and 8 bases at J, with 10 bases between the two ends. This chain's CDR3 is CASRGGKGYTF. The CDR3 DNA follows: TGTGCCAGCAGAGGGGGTAAGGGCTACACCTTC.